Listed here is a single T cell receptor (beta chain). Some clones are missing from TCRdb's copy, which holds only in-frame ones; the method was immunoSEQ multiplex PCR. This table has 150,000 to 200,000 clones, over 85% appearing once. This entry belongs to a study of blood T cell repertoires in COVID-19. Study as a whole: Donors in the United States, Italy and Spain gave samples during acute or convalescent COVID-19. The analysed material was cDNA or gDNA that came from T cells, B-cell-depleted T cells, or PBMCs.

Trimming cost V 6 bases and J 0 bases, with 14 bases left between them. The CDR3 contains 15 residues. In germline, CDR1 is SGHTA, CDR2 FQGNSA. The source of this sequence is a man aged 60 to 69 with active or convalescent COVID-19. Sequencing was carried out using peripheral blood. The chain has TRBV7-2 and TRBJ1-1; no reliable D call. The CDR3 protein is CASRSGPSMNTEAFF. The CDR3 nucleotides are TGTGCCAGCAGGAGCGGGCCGTCTATGAACACTGAAGCTTTCTTT.